This entry is about one T cell receptor beta chain. With V trimmed by 5 bases and J by 2 bases, 7 bases remained unmatched. Germline V gene data show CDR1 as MNHEY and CDR2 as SMNVEV (reference sequence). The CDR3 contains 16 residues. This sample stems from a study of shared clonotypes between healthy human individuals. Assay used: immunoSEQ multiplex PCR; TCRdb lists only in-frame clones, some missing. The data show millions of clones, roughly 96% seen once. Source material: naive CD4+ T cells sorted from blood. The subset was: CD45RA+ positively selected. The clonotype comes from a man younger than 35 in good health. The V call is TRBV27, the J call TRBJ1-5, with 9 bases identical to TRBD1. The CDR3 region is CASSPQQGAGNQPQHF. The DNA for the CDR3 is TGTGCCAGCAGTCCACAACAGGGGGCCGGCAATCAGCCCCAGCATTTT.